These 17 T cell receptor beta chains share one sample of origin, sequenced in a study of T cell responses to AZD1222 COVID-19 vaccine. TCRdb's table, derived via immunoSEQ multiplex PCR, lists solely in-frame clones and lacks some. The sample gives around 140,000 clones, more than 90% of which show up once; around 1.7% is in the top ten. Sequencing was performed on peripheral blood, taken on day 0 of AZD1222 vaccination. The source is an adult in good health.

The rearrangement uses TRBV2 and TRBJ1-6; D is perhaps TRBD1 (5 bases). Trimming left V 4 bases short and J 0 bases short, with 10 bases between. The CDR3 covers 16 residues. The germline V gene encodes CDR1 SNHLY and CDR2 FYNNEI. The CDR3 bases are TGTGCCAGCAGTGGACAGTCGAGCTCCTATAATTCACCCCTCCACTTT. Translated, it gives CASSGQSSSYNSPLHF.

The gene calls are TRBV11-2 and TRBJ2-7; the D gene could be TRBD1 or TRBD2 (5 bases each). CDR1 and CDR2 (germline): SGHAT, FQNNGV. CDR3 length equals 14 residues. V was trimmed by 4 bases and J by 3 bases, leaving 13 bases between them. The CDR3 loop is CASSWGTPGYEQYF. DNA for the CDR3: TGTGCCAGCAGCTGGGGGACCCCTGGCTACGAGCAGTACTTC.

There are a few counts of this clone. J is TRBJ2-7 and V is TRBV2; TRBD1 is a possible D gene (5 bases). V was shortened by 5 bases and J by 2 bases, with 13 bases between the two germline ends. This CDR3 spans 14 amino acids. Per the germline V gene, CDR1 is SNHLY and CDR2 is FYNNEI. This CDR3 is CASSYLSGTYEQYF. CDR3 in DNA: TGTGCCAGCAGTTACTTATCAGGGACCTACGAGCAGTACTTC.

The rearrangement joins TRBV18 to TRBJ1-1; D ambiguous. The CDR3 is 14 residues long. Germline V gene lookup returns CDR1 KGHSH and CDR2 LQKENI. The germline V and J ends were trimmed by 4 bases and 6 bases, with 15 bases remaining between them. In DNA form, the CDR3 reads TGTGCCAGCTCACTCAGACAACCCCAGGCTGAAGCTTTCTTT. Amino acids: CASSLRQPQAEAFF.

The chain uses TRBV28 and TRBJ2-7; 11 bases map to TRBD2. Germline V gene data show CDR1 as MDHEN and CDR2 as SYDVKM. CDR3 size: 19 residues. J gave up 0 bases and V 3 bases, and 13 bases lay outside the gene matches. CDR3 amino acids: CASSFWGLAGGTHSYEQYF. As DNA, the CDR3 is TGTGCCAGCAGTTTTTGGGGGCTAGCGGGAGGTACTCACTCCTACGAGCAGTACTTC.

The genes are TRBV29-1 and TRBJ2-2, with 8 bases aligning to TRBD1. The V segment lost 7 bases and the J segment 0 bases; nucleotides outside the gene matches: 4. The CDR3 sequence is 14 residues long. Per germline, CDR1 SQVTM and CDR2 ANQGSEA. The CDR3 is CSALQGANTGELFF. The CDR3 region has the DNA TGCAGCGCCTTACAGGGGGCGAACACCGGGGAGCTGTTTTTT.

The chain carries TRBV30 and TRBJ1-1; D is unclear. The ends were cut back, 0 bases at V and 4 bases at J, with 3 bases in the middle. Germline CDR1 is GTSNPN and CDR2 is SVGIG (reference sequence). This CDR3 contains 11 residues. In DNA form, the CDR3 reads TGTGCCTGGAGTGTCGGCACTGAAGCTTTCTTT. This gives the protein CAWSVGTEAFF. The entire variable domain, with the rest obtained from reference TRBV30 and TRBJ1-1, is as follows: SQTIHQWPATLVQPVGSPLSLECTVEGTSNPNLYWYRQAAGRGLQLLFYSVGIGQISSEVPQNLSASRPQDRQFILSSKKLLLSDSGFYLCAWSVGTEAFFGQGTRLTVV.

The chain combines TRBV18 with TRBJ2-1, with TRBD1 identical over 7 bases. This CDR3 is 17 amino acids long. The germline V gene encodes CDR1 KGHSH and CDR2 LQKENI. The junction had 12 bases not matched to a gene; V was cut back by 4 bases and J by 3 bases. DNA for the CDR3: TGTGCCAGCTCACAGGGACAGCCGAGATGGGGCTACAATGAGCAGTTCTTC. Its protein is CASSQGQPRWGYNEQFF.

The genes are TRBV7-9 and TRBJ2-3; tentatively, D is TRBD1 (6 bases). Germline V CDR1 and CDR2: SEHNR, FQNEAQ (reference sequence). Trimming took off 3 bases at V and 4 bases at J, with 8 bases between the two ends. The CDR3 consists of 13 residues. CDR3 sequence (DNA): TGTGCCAGCAGCTTTACAGGGTCAGATACGCAGTATTTT. It specifies CASSFTGSDTQYF.

This clone came up a few times. V usage is TRBV14 and J usage is TRBJ2-2, with D tentatively TRBD2 (6 bases). V was cut by 4 bases and J by 5 bases, with 17 bases left in between. Looked up from germline, CDR1 is SGHDN and CDR2 is FVKESK. CDR3 length: 16 residues. The CDR3 spells CASSPGIADRTGELFF. The CDR3 DNA is TGTGCCAGCAGCCCCGGTATAGCGGATAGGACCGGGGAGCTGTTTTTT.

The chain couples TRBV7-3 to TRBJ2-1, with TRBD2 matching over 11 bases. The CDR3 loop spans 17 amino acids. The germline V gene has CDR1 SGHTA and CDR2 FQGTGA. J was trimmed by 8 bases and V by 4 bases; bases with no gene match: 13. As DNA, the CDR3 is TGTGCCAGCAGCTCCCCCCAAATAGCGGGAGGGCCCCATGAGCAGTTCTTC. The encoded protein is CASSSPQIAGGPHEQFF.

The V gene is TRBV9, the J gene TRBJ1-5; D is undetermined. The CDR3 length is 13 residues. V gave up 5 bases and J gave up 7 bases, with 13 bases separating them. Germline assignment: CDR1 SGDLS and CDR2 YYNGEE. DNA of the CDR3: TGTGCCAGCAGTATCATGGAGGGACAGCCCCAGCATTTT. Its protein product is CASSIMEGQPQHF.

The chain links TRBV30 to TRBJ1-2; D possibly corresponds to TRBD1 (6 bases). Germline V CDR1 and CDR2: GTSNPN, SVGIG (reference sequence). V was pared by 5 bases and J by 8 bases, with 12 bases between. This CDR3 has 11 amino acids. The CDR3 region is CAWLQGGGYTF. CDR3 in DNA: TGTGCCTGGCTACAGGGAGGAGGCTACACCTTC. The variable domain in full, completed from reference TRBV30 and TRBJ1-2, reads SQTIHQWPATLVQPVGSPLSLECTVEGTSNPNLYWYRQAAGRGLQLLFYSVGIGQISSEVPQNLSASRPQDRQFILSSKKLLLSDSGFYLCAWLQGGGYTFGSGTRLTVV.

This rearrangement joins TRBV9 to TRBJ1-6, with unresolved D. Per germline, CDR1 SGDLS and CDR2 YYNGEE. The CDR3 covers 14 residues. V lost 3 bases and J 5 bases, leaving 9 bases between the germline ends. In DNA, the CDR3 is TGTGCCAGCAGCGCAGGAGGTGATAATTCACCCCTCCACTTT. Residues: CASSAGGDNSPLHF.

This clone was recorded once. V usage is TRBV24-1 and J usage is TRBJ2-1; D uncertain. Trimming shortened V by 5 bases and J by 8 bases, and 9 bases separated the two germline ends. The length of the CDR3 is 12 residues. Germline CDR1 is KGHDR and CDR2 is SFDVKD. The CDR3 reads CATSGVVDEQFF. For the CDR3, the DNA is TGTGCCACCAGTGGAGTAGTAGATGAGCAGTTCTTC.

V and J are TRBV5-6 and TRBJ1-5; no clear D gene. This CDR3 comprises 13 residues. The V gene's germline CDR1 is SGHDT and CDR2 YYEEEE. V dropped 0 bases and J dropped 7 bases, with 8 bases sitting between them. DNA for the CDR3: TGTGCCAGCAGCTTGGGTGATCTCCAGCCCCAGCATTTT. The encoded protein is CASSLGDLQPQHF. The full variable domain, with the rest looked up from reference TRBV5-6 and TRBJ1-5, is DAGVTQSPTHLIKTRGQQVTLRCSPKSGHDTVSWYQQALGQGPQFIFQYYEEEERQRGNFPDRFSGHQFPNYSSELNVNALLLGDSALYLCASSLGDLQPQHFGDGTRLSIL.

This rearrangement joins TRBV30 to TRBJ2-5, with D maybe TRBD2 (6 bases). The CDR3 has 15 amino acids. Trimming took off 3 bases at V and 4 bases at J, with 18 bases between the two ends. Germline V gene data show CDR1 as GTSNPN and CDR2 as SVGIG (reference sequence). The CDR3 coding sequence is TGTGCCTGGAGCGTCCTTAGGAGGGATGGAGAGACCCAGTACTTC. Translated, it gives CAWSVLRRDGETQYF.